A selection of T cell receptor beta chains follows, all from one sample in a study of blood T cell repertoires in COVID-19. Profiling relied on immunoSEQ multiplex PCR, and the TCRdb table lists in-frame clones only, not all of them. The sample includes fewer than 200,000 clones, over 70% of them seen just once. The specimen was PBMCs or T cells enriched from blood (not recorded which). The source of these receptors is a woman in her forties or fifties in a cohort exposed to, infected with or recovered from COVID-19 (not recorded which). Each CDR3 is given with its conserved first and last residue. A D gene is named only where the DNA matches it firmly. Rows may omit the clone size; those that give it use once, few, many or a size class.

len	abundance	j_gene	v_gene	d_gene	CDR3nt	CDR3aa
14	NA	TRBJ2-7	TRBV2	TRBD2	TGTGCCAGCAGTGGTCTAGCGGGAGAAGGTGAGCAGTACTTC	CASSGLAGEGEQYF
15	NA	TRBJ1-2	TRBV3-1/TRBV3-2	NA	TGTGCCAGCAGCCAAGGAGGTTACTTTAACTATGGCTACACCTTC	CASSQGGYFNYGYTF
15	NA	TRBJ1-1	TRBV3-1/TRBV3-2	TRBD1	TGTGCCAGCAGCCAAAGTGGATTAGGGGGCTCTGAAGCTTTCTTT	CASSQSGLGGSEAFF
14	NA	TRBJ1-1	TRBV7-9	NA	TGTGCCAGCAGCTTAGCTGAGCGGATCACTGAAGCTTTCTTT	CASSLAERITEAFF
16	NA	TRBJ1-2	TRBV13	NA	TGTGCCAGCAGCTTGGGATCTTTGTGGAGCGGCTATGGCTACACCTTC	CASSLGSLWSGYGYTF
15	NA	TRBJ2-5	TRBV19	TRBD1	TGTGCCAGTAGTCTGTGGACAGGGGGGCAAGAGACCCAGTACTTC	CASSLWTGGQETQYF
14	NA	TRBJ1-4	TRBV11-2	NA	TGTGCCAGCAGCTTTCTTGCAACTAATGAAAAACTGTTTTTT	CASSFLATNEKLFF
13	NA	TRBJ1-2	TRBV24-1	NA	TGTGCCACCAGTGACCTCGACAGCGGGGGCTACACCTTC	CATSDLDSGGYTF
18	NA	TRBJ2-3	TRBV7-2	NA	TGTGCCAGCAGCTTAGCCGAAGGTTTTGCAGGGGAAACAGATACGCAGTATTTT	CASSLAEGFAGETDTQYF
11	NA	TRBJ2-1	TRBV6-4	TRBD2	TGTGCCAGCAATCCGGGGGGTCGGCAGTTCTTC	CASNPGGRQFF
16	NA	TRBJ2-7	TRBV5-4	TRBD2	TGTGCCAGCAGCGACGGACTAGCGGGGGGCCTCTACGAGCAGTACTTC	CASSDGLAGGLYEQYF
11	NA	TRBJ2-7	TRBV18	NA	TGTGCCAGCTCACCGGCCTGCGAGCAGTACTTC	CASSPACEQYF
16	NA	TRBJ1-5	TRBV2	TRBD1	TGTGCCAGCAGCGGGACAGGGGTGGTTGGCAATCAGCCCCAGCATTTT	CASSGTGVVGNQPQHF
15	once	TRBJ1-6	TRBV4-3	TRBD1	TGCGCCAGCAGCCAGGCCGGGACAGAAAATTCACCCCTCCACTTT	CASSQAGTENSPLHF
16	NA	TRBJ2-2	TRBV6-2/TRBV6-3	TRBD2	TGTGCCAGCAGCGGACTAGCGGGGGGGGGCACCGGGGAGCTGTTTTTT	CASSGLAGGGTGELFF
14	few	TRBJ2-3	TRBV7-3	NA	TGTGCCAGCAGCTTATATGCGTCCACAGATACGCAGTATTTT	CASSLYASTDTQYF
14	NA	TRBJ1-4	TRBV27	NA	TGTGCCAGCAGCTGGAGGACGAGTGAGGAAAAACTGTTTTTT	CASSWRTSEEKLFF
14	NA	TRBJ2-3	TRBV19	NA	TGTGCCAGTAGTATTGCGGGCAGTACAGATACGCAGTATTTT	CASSIAGSTDTQYF
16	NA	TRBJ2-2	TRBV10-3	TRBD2	TGTGCCATCAGCCCCAGGACTAGCGGGAACACCGGGGAGCTGTTTTTT	CAISPRTSGNTGELFF
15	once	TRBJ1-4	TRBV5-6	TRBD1	TGTGCCAGCAGCTTGGCCGGACAGGAAAATGAAAAACTGTTTTTT	CASSLAGQENEKLFF
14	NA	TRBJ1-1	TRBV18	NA	TGTGCCAGCTCAGAGCACAGGGAGAACACTGAAGCTTTCTTT	CASSEHRENTEAFF
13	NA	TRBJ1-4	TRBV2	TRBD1	TGTGCCAGCAGTCGGGACAGAGTTGAAAAACTGTTTTTT	CASSRDRVEKLFF
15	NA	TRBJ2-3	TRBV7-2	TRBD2	TGTGCCAGCAGTACCCGACTAGCGGATACAGATACGCAGTATTTT	CASSTRLADTDTQYF
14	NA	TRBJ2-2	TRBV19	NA	TGTGCCAGTACCCCAACGGAGCTCACCGGGGAGCTGTTTTTT	CASTPTELTGELFF
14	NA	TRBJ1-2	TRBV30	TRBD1	TGTGCCTGGGGAGGGGGACAGAGAAACTATGGCTACACCTTC	CAWGGGQRNYGYTF
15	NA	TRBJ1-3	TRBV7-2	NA	TGTGCCAGCAGCTTAGTGGTCAGCTCTGGAAACACCATATATTTT	CASSLVVSSGNTIYF
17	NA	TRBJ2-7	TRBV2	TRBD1	TGTGCCAGCAGTGAACGATCAGGACAGGGGGTCACCTACGAGCAGTACTTC	CASSERSGQGVTYEQYF
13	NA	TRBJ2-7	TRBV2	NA	TGTGCCAGCCTTATGGACAGATCCTACGAGCAGTACTTC	CASLMDRSYEQYF
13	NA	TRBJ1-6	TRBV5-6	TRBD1	TGTGCCAGTAGCCAGGGGGCGGCTTCACCCCTCCACTTT	CASSQGAASPLHF
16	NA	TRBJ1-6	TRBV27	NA	TGTGCCAGCAGTTATGGATCGACAGGCCCTAATTCACCCCTCCACTTT	CASSYGSTGPNSPLHF
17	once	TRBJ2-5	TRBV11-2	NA	TGTGCCAGCAGCTTAGGGAGCGATGGGTTAATCGAAGAGACCCAGTACTTC	CASSLGSDGLIEETQYF
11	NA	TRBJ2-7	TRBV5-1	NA	TGCGCCAGCAGCTTTAAGACAGAGCAGTACTTC	CASSFKTEQYF
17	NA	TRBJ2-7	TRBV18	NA	TGTGCCAGCTCACCACCGACGTTACAGGGTCGTACCTACGAGCAGTACTTC	CASSPPTLQGRTYEQYF
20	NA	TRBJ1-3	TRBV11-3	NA	TGTGCCAGCAGCCCACAGGGAACACCACCACTCGCTCGAGGTTCTACGGCCATATATTTT	CASSPQGTPPLARGSTAIYF
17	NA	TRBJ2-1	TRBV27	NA	TGTGCCAGCAGTTTATCGATAAGTAAGCTAGTTGGCGATGAGCAGTTCTTC	CASSLSISKLVGDEQFF
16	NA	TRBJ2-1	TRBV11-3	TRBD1	TGTGCCAGCAGCATGTATGGGACAGGGGGTAACAATGAGCAGTTCTTC	CASSMYGTGGNNEQFF
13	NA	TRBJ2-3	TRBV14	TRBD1	TGTGCCAGCAGCCAGACAGGGGCAAGTACGCAGTATTTT	CASSQTGASTQYF
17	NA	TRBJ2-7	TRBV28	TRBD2	TGTGCCGGACTTTTTCTAGCGGGAGGGCTACAAGGCTACGAGCAGTACTTC	CAGLFLAGGLQGYEQYF
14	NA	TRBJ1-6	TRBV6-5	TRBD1	TGTGCCAGCCTTAGGGGACAGGAAAATTCACCCCTCCACTTT	CASLRGQENSPLHF
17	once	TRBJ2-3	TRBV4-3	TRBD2	TGCGCCAGCAGCCAAGGGTTCGGACTAGCGAGTGCAGATACGCAGTATTTT	CASSQGFGLASADTQYF
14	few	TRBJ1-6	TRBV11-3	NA	TGTGCCAGCAGCTCCGGACAGAGTAATTCACCCCTCCACTTT	CASSSGQSNSPLHF
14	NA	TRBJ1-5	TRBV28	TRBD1	TGTGCCAGCAACACCGGGACAGGGCATCAGCCCCAGCATTTT	CASNTGTGHQPQHF
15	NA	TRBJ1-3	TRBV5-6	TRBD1	TGTGCCAGCAGCCAACAGGGGGAGGTTGGAAACACCATATATTTT	CASSQQGEVGNTIYF
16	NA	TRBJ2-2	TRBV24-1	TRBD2	TGTGCCACCAGTGACCCCACCGGGACTAGCTCCGGGGAGCTGTTTTTT	CATSDPTGTSSGELFF
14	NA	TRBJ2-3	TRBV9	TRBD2	TGTGCCAGCAGCGGGGGGGGTCCCACAGATACGCAGTATTTT	CASSGGGPTDTQYF
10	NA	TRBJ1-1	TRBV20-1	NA	TGCAGTGCCGGCGGGACTGAAGCTTTCTTT	CSAGGTEAFF
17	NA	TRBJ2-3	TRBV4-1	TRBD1	TGCGCCAGCAGCCAAACTCAGGACAGGGCGCGGTTAGATACGCAGTATTTT	CASSQTQDRARLDTQYF
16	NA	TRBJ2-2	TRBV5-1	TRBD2	TGCGCCAGCAGCCTAATGACTAGCGGGACGGGCGGGGAGCTGTTTTTT	CASSLMTSGTGGELFF
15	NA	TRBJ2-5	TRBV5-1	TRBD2	TGCGCCAGCAGCCCACTAGCGGGATCGGGAGAGACCCAGTACTTC	CASSPLAGSGETQYF
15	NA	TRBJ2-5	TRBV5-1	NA	TGCGCCAGCAGCTTGTCGTCGAGGGTTGGGGAGACCCAGTACTTC	CASSLSSRVGETQYF
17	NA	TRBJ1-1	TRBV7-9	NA	TGTGCCAGCAGCGCTACACTAAGGCGGATTGTGAACACTGAAGCTTTCTTT	CASSATLRRIVNTEAFF